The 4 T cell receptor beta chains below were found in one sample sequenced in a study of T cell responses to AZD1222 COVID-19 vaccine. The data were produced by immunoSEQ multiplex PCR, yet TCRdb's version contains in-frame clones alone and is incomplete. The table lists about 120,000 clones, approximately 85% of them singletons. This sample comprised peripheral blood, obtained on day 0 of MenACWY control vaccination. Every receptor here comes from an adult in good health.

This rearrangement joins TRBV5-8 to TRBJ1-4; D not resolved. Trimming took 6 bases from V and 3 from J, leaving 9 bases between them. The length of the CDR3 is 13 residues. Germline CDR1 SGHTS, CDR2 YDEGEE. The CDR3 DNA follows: TGTGCCAGCACCGCATCCCCTAATGAAAAACTGTTTTTT. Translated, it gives CASTASPNEKLFF.

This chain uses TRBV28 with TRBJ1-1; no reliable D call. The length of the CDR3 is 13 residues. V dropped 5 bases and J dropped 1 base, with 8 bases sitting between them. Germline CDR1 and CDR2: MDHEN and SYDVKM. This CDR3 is CASSTRRNTEAFF. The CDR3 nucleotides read TGTGCCAGCAGTACACGGAGGAACACTGAAGCTTTCTTT.

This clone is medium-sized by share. CDR3 region: CASSFAAGATGELFF. CDR3 bases: TGTGCCAGCAGCTTCGCGGCAGGGGCGACCGGGGAGCTGTTTTTT. The gene calls are TRBV7-2 and TRBJ2-2; D may be TRBD1 (6 bases). V was cut by 3 bases and J by 5 bases, with 13 bases left in between. CDR1 and CDR2 (germline): SGHTA, FQGNSA. This CDR3 spans 15 amino acids.

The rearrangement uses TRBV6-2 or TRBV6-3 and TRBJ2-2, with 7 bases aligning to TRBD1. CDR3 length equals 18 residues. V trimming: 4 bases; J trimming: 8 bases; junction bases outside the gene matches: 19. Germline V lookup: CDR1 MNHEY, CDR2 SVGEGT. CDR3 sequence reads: CASSFPSKARTGRGELFF. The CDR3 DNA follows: TGTGCCAGCAGTTTCCCTTCGAAAGCGAGGACAGGTCGTGGGGAGCTGTTTTTT.